A selection of T cell receptor beta chains follows, all from one sample in a study of T cell changes during pregnancy in multiple sclerosis. The method was immunoSEQ multiplex PCR; TCRdb's version includes in-frame clones alone and lacks a portion of them. The sample contains 90,000 to 95,000 clones, approximately 92% of which appear only once. The source material was peripheral blood, sampled in the first trimester of pregnancy. The receptors derive from a female donor with multiple sclerosis, enrolled in a pregnancy study. CDR3s include the opening cysteine and the closing phenylalanine or tryptophan. Each record gives: J gene, V gene, CDR3 protein.

TRBJ2-7 | TRBV10-3 | CAISPGLADYEQYF
TRBJ2-1 | TRBV7-6 | CASSLILAGEPSYNEQFF
TRBJ2-7 | TRBV7-8 | CASSPIRGGRGSYEQYF
TRBJ2-3 | TRBV7-7 | CASSRGLNTDTQYF
TRBJ2-3 | TRBV11-2 | CASGPIRGARDTQYF
TRBJ1-1 | TRBV14 | CASSPMGNTEAFF
TRBJ1-6 | TRBV21-1 | CASFPLTGGGSPLHF
TRBJ2-1 | TRBV2 | CASSELAGVNNEQFF
TRBJ1-1 | TRBV5-5 | CASSLGATEAFF
TRBJ1-4 | TRBV9 | CASSGYRERNEKLFF
TRBJ2-1 | TRBV11-1 | CASSLVANNEQFF
TRBJ1-1 | TRBV19 | CASSTSGNTEAFF
TRBJ1-6 | TRBV7-9 | CASSPAARSSYNSPLHF
TRBJ1-6 | TRBV27 | CASRTPTGGSGNSPLHF
TRBJ1-2 | TRBV6-1 | CASSLDRGSNYGYTF
TRBJ1-4 | TRBV4-1 | CASSLRQATNEKLFF
TRBJ1-4 | TRBV4-1 | CASSLRDRGLDEKLFF
TRBJ2-7 | TRBV5-4 | CASSLSGLASYEQYF
TRBJ2-5 | TRBV4-1 | CASSQGPQQGETQYF
TRBJ1-1 | TRBV27 | CASSDRTITEAFF
TRBJ2-6 | TRBV9 | CASSQTTGSGANVLTF
TRBJ1-2 | TRBV14 | CASSQRSVLSRNYGYTF
TRBJ1-3 | TRBV5-1 | CASSPERAGNTIYF
TRBJ1-1 | TRBV15 | CATGYGGDTEAFF
TRBJ1-4 | TRBV18 | CASSPMQEKLFF
TRBJ2-7 | TRBV4-1 | CASTLDRSSYEQYF
TRBJ2-7 | TRBV5-8 | CASRFGRAPYEQYF
TRBJ1-4 | TRBV7-6 | CASGTLGEKLFF
TRBJ2-5 | TRBV27 | CASSLFTGPQETQYF
TRBJ1-1 | TRBV4-1 | CASSQPGGDLNTEAFF
TRBJ2-4 | TRBV29-1 | CSVVTGTSNTQYF
TRBJ2-6 | TRBV19 | CASIFGGLRSGANVLTF
TRBJ1-1 | TRBV19 | CASSSGQGTATEAFF
TRBJ1-4 | TRBV6-1 | CASSPSAGFYEKLFF
TRBJ2-7 | TRBV10-3 | CAIIPDSSYEQYF
TRBJ1-2 | TRBV7-9 | CASSLGVGPYGYTF
TRBJ2-2 | TRBV15 | CATSRVRVNTGELFF
TRBJ2-7 | TRBV13 | CASRRPGQGNEQYF
TRBJ2-7 | TRBV2 | CASRLSYEQYF
TRBJ1-1 | TRBV5-1 | CASSVQGGDTEAFF
TRBJ2-2 | TRBV13 | CASSGRGNTGELFF
TRBJ2-1 | TRBV27 | CASSLENDGRGGRNEQFF
TRBJ2-6 | TRBV7-3 | CASSGSGGLSGANVLTF
TRBJ1-3 | TRBV9 | CASSTPAGGSSGNTIYF
TRBJ2-2 | TRBV7-3 | CASSLTPGGELFF
TRBJ2-5 | TRBV18 | CASSPLRDLQETQYF
TRBJ2-7 | TRBV18 | CASSPDRTSVEQYF
TRBJ2-2 | TRBV5-6 | CASSLQSGAANTGELFF
TRBJ2-7 | TRBV5-5 | CASSSGVSSYEQYF
TRBJ1-5 | TRBV6-1 | CASSEATGYSNQPQHF
TRBJ2-1 | TRBV27 | CASRGLDEQFF
TRBJ2-3 | TRBV6-4 | CASSWRTGGSATQYF
TRBJ1-5 | TRBV18 | CASSPGTGGFSNQPQHF